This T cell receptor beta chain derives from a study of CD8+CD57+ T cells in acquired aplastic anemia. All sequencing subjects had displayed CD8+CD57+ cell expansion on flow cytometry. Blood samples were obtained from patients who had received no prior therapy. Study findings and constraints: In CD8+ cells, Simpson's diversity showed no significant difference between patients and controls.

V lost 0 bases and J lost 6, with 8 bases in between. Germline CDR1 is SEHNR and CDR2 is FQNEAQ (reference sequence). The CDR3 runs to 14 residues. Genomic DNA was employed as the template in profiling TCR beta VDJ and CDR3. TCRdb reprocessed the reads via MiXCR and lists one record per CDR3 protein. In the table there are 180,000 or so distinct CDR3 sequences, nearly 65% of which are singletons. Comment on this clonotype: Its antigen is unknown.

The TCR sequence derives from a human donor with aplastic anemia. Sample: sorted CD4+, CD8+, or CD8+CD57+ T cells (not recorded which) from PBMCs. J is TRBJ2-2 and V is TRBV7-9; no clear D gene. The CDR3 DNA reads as TGTGCCAGCAGCTTAGCGCTGTGGGCCGGGGAGCTGTTTTTT. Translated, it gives CASSLALWAGELFF.